Presented here are 28 T cell receptor beta chains from one specimen sequenced in a study of beta chain features in type 1 diabetes. Whole-study results and caveats: Shortening of TCRB CDR3s, moderate but significant, appeared in all four CD4+ subsets of Type 1 diabetes patients.

These receptors have no identified antigens. The study reverse transcribed the entire isolated RNA, so it sequenced expressed TCRB transcripts. Using immunoSEQ multiplex PCR, the repertoire was profiled, and TCRdb retains in-frame clones only, with some absent. The table has 600,000 or so clones, over 11% seen once. Sequencing input: naive CD4+ T cells from blood. The receptors shown here come from a man between 18 and 35 years old with type 1 diabetes.

This clone was detected a few times. The rearrangement links TRBV27 to TRBJ2-3, with D possibly being TRBD2 (6 bases). This CDR3 region has 16 residues. Germline CDR1 MNHEY, CDR2 SMNVEV (reference sequence). V lost 8 bases, J lost 6 bases, and 24 bases lay in between. The CDR3 DNA sequence: TGTGCCAGCTTTATTCGAGGTCTTACGGGGGTGGATACGCAGTATTTT. Amino acid sequence: CASFIRGLTGVDTQYF.

V gene TRBV30 combines with J gene TRBJ2-5; D may be TRBD2 (5 bases). The V and J ends lost 7 bases and 5 bases respectively, with 23 bases between them. This CDR3 is 15 amino acids long. In germline, CDR1 is GTSNPN, CDR2 SVGIG (reference sequence). The CDR3 protein is CASGPRGILLETQYF. CDR3 bases: TGTGCCTCAGGTCCCCGAGGGATTCTTCTGGAGACCCAGTACTTC.

The V call is TRBV7-3, the J call TRBJ2-1; 7 positions match TRBD1. The CDR3 is 15 amino acids. V was pared by 5 bases and J by 4 bases, with 8 bases of the junction left unmatched. Germline-derived CDR1 and CDR2 are SGHTA and FQGTGA. CDR3 sequence (DNA): TGTGCCAGCAGCATGGGACAGACATTTTACAATGAGCAGTTCTTC. It yields the protein CASSMGQTFYNEQFF.

This chain joins TRBV5-4 and TRBJ1-1; D is uncertain. The CDR3 extends over 16 amino acids. V lost 0 bases and J lost 1, with 13 bases in between. CDR1 is SGHNT and CDR2 is YYREEE in the germline V gene (reference sequence). This CDR3 reads CASSLGGVGRNTEAFF. The CDR3 DNA reads TGTGCCAGCAGCTTGGGGGGTGTCGGGAGGAACACTGAAGCTTTCTTT.

This chain links TRBV27 with TRBJ2-7; no clear D gene. The CDR3 is 11 residues long. Between the trimmed V and J ends, which lost 4 bases and 5 bases, there was a span of 6 bases. CDR1 is MNHEY and CDR2 is SMNVEV in the germline V gene (reference sequence). The CDR3 DNA reads TGTGCCAGCAGTTCCGGCCACGAGCAGTACTTC. Encoded protein: CASSSGHEQYF.

This clone was observed a few times. This chain uses TRBV10-1 with TRBJ2-1; 9 nucleotides line up with TRBD2. In germline, CDR1 is WNHNN, CDR2 SYGVQD (reference sequence). This CDR3 is built from 14 residues. Trimming cost V 4 bases and J 5 bases; bases outside gene matches: 3. CDR3 region: CASSAASGNNEQFF. The CDR3 DNA reads TGCGCCAGCAGTGCGGCTAGCGGGAACAATGAGCAGTTCTTC.

This clone has just a few counts. The chain combines TRBV29-1 with TRBJ1-1; D gene ambiguous. Germline assignment: CDR1 SQVTM and CDR2 ANQGSEA. This CDR3 spans 11 amino acids. The V and J ends lost 4 bases and 11 bases respectively, with 14 bases between them. As DNA, the CDR3 is TGCAGCGTTGGTCAACAATCCGGGGCTTTCTTT. This encodes CSVGQQSGAFF.

This clone was detected a few times. The V and J genes are TRBV12-5 and TRBJ2-6; D gene unclear. The CDR3 is made up of 13 amino acids. Germline V CDR1 and CDR2: LGHNT, FRNRAP. Trimming shortened V by 3 bases and J by 2 bases, and 2 bases separated the two germline ends. CDR3 protein: CASGLTGANVLTF. The CDR3 DNA is TGTGCTAGTGGTTTAACTGGGGCCAACGTCCTGACTTTC.

In DNA, the CDR3 is TGTGCCAGCTCACCAACGGGAGAGCAGTACTTC. Its translation: CASSPTGEQYF. J is TRBJ2-7 and V is TRBV18, with D perhaps TRBD2 (5 bases). V lost 2 bases and J 7 bases, leaving 6 bases between the germline ends. Germline V gives CDR1 KGHSH, CDR2 LQKENI. This CDR3 comprises 11 residues.

This clone was seen more than once but under ten times. V gene TRBV5-4 combines with J gene TRBJ1-5, with a tentative D call TRBD1 (6 bases). With 3 bases removed from V and 0 bases from J, the gap between germline ends came to 7 bases. CDR1 is SGHNT and CDR2 is YYREEE in the germline V gene (reference sequence). This CDR3 has 14 residues. Written as DNA, the CDR3 is TGTGCCAGCAGCTCCAGGGGTAGCAATCAGCCCCAGCATTTT. It codes for CASSSRGSNQPQHF. Drawing the rest from reference TRBV5-4 and TRBJ1-5, the complete variable domain is ETGVTQSPTHLIKTRGQQVTLRCSSQSGHNTVSWYQQALGQGPQFIFQYYREEENGRGNFPPRFSGLQFPNYSSELNVNALELDDSALYLCASSSRGSNQPQHFGDGTRLSIL.

The V and J genes are TRBV7-9 and TRBJ2-3; D possibly matches TRBD1 or TRBD2 (5 bases each). Germline V gene lookup returns CDR1 SEHNR and CDR2 FQNEAQ (reference sequence). This CDR3 is 14 amino acids long. Deletions cut 2 bases from V and 4 bases from J, with 10 bases between. The CDR3 DNA reads as TGTGCCAGCAGCTTACCCCGAGGGGCAGATACGCAGTATTTT. Translating it yields CASSLPRGADTQYF.

The chain couples TRBV28 to TRBJ2-4; D assignment may be TRBD1 or TRBD2 (5 bases each). Germline V gene lookup returns CDR1 MDHEN and CDR2 SYDVKM. With 6 bases removed from V and 7 bases from J, the gap between germline ends came to 25 bases. The CDR3 length is 17 residues. The CDR3 loop reads CASSFSSLGPKGNIQYF. The CDR3 coding sequence is TGTGCCAGCAGCTTCTCCAGCTTGGGACCGAAAGGGAACATTCAGTACTTC.

This clone came up a few times. This sample also contains other DNA sequences that code for the same CDR3. The chain's CDR3 is CASSFLNTIYF. As DNA, the CDR3 is TGTGCCAGCAGTTTCCTTAACACCATATATTTT. This sequence joins TRBV28 and TRBJ1-3, with D unclear. The germline gives CDR1 MDHEN, CDR2 SYDVKM. V shed 3 bases and J shed 7 bases, with 4 bases lying between them. The CDR3 runs to 11 residues.

This clone was recorded a few times. The chain carries TRBV9 and TRBJ1-5; possible D gene TRBD1, 5 bases. Deletions cut 2 bases from V and 3 bases from J, with 9 bases between. Germline CDR1 and CDR2: SGDLS and YYNGEE. The CDR3 covers 14 residues. The CDR3 here is CASSVEGTNQPQHF. The CDR3 DNA reads TGTGCCAGCAGCGTCGAGGGGACCAATCAGCCCCAGCATTTT.

The chain combines TRBV27 with TRBJ2-5; TRBD2 agrees at 13 bases. Germline CDR1 reads MNHEY; CDR2 reads SMNVEV (reference sequence). V lost 6 bases and J lost 5; bases outside the gene matches: 6. The CDR3 runs to 15 residues. CDR3 region: CASRVLAGGRETQYF. The CDR3 nucleotides read TGTGCCAGCAGGGTACTAGCGGGAGGGAGGGAGACCCAGTACTTC.

This clone has more than one count but fewer than ten. The V and J genes are TRBV4-3 and TRBJ1-2; D possibly corresponds to TRBD1 (5 bases). The CDR3 totals 17 residues. Trimming removed 3 bases from V and 4 bases from J, with 21 bases in between. Germline-derived CDR1 and CDR2 are LGHNA and YSLEER. The CDR3 loop is CASSHEGTEILFYGYTF. The CDR3 DNA reads as TGCGCCAGCAGCCATGAAGGGACGGAGATCCTCTTCTATGGCTACACCTTC.

This rearrangement joins TRBV13 to TRBJ1-2; 8 bases match TRBD1. This CDR3 spans 13 amino acids. V lost 5 bases, J lost 6 bases, and 5 bases stayed unmatched. Germline V gene sequence: CDR1 PRHDT, CDR2 FYEKMQ (reference sequence). This chain's CDR3 is CASSTDREDGYTF. The CDR3 region has the DNA TGTGCCAGCAGCACGGACAGGGAGGATGGCTACACCTTC.

This clone was observed a handful of times. The chain carries TRBV15 and TRBJ2-3, with TRBD2 matching over 13 bases. The germline gives CDR1 LNHNV, CDR2 YYDKDF (reference sequence). The CDR3 is 18 residues long. Trimming removed 0 bases from V and 2 bases from J; junction bases left unmatched: 5. The CDR3 spells CATSRDLGLAGHTDTQYF. CDR3 DNA sequence: TGTGCCACCAGCAGAGATTTGGGACTAGCGGGGCACACAGATACGCAGTATTTT.

This clone appeared a few times. The V gene is TRBV7-2, the J gene TRBJ1-5, with D perhaps TRBD1 (5 bases). The CDR3 covers 13 residues. The germline gives CDR1 SGHTA, CDR2 FQGNSA. Trimming stripped 5 bases from V and 5 bases from J, with 10 bases between. Here the CDR3 reads CASSPQGDQPQHF. The CDR3 bases are TGTGCCAGCAGCCCCCAGGGAGATCAGCCCCAGCATTTT.

In the case of this clone: One junction end does not reproduce the germline sequence, and a read error may be involved. The chain combines TRBV2 with TRBJ2-1; 10 bases fit TRBD1. CDR1 and CDR2 from the germline V gene are SNHLY and FYNNEI. The CDR3 loop spans 12 amino acids. CDR3 in amino acids: CASSRTGGDLLF. DNA of the CDR3: TGTGCCAGCAGTCGGACAGGGGGGGACCTCCTCTTC.

This chain joins TRBV15 and TRBJ2-7; TRBD1 is a possible D gene (7 bases). Germline V gene lookup returns CDR1 LNHNV and CDR2 YYDKDF (reference sequence). This CDR3 is 16 amino acids long. V was pared by 3 bases and J by 1 base, with 16 bases between. The CDR3 sequence is CATSSRMSGGSYEQYF. The CDR3 DNA reads as TGTGCCACCAGCAGTCGCATGTCAGGGGGGTCCTACGAGCAGTACTTC.

This clone turned up a few times. The chain recombines TRBV29-1 with TRBJ2-7, with 13 bases aligning to TRBD2. The CDR3 has 14 residues. Germline CDR1 and CDR2: SQVTM and ANQGSEA. V trimming: 6 bases; J trimming: 2 bases; junction bases outside the gene matches: 4. The CDR3 DNA reads TGCAGCGTGGTACTAGCGGGGGGGCCCTACGAGCAGTACTTC. This encodes CSVVLAGGPYEQYF.

The rearrangement joins TRBV30 to TRBJ2-3, with unresolved D. The CDR3 loop spans 13 amino acids. Trimming cost V 2 bases and J 1 base, with 7 bases left between them. CDR1 GTSNPN and CDR2 SVGIG come from the germline V gene (reference sequence). The CDR3 reads CAWSLRGTDTQYF. The CDR3, as DNA: TGTGCCTGGAGTCTTCGGGGCACAGATACGCAGTATTTT.

This clone appeared a few times. The genes are TRBV11-2 and TRBJ2-3; 10 bases fit TRBD2. V trimming: 2 bases; J trimming: 6 bases; junction bases outside the gene matches: 5. Germline CDR1 and CDR2: SGHAT and FQNNGV. This CDR3 is 15 amino acids long. The CDR3 sequence: CASSLSGRAVDTQYF. The CDR3 bases are TGTGCCAGCAGCTTAAGCGGGAGGGCCGTGGATACGCAGTATTTT.

This clone came up a few times. This specimen includes other DNA sequences encoding the same CDR3. The chain is built from TRBV30 and TRBJ2-5; 7 nucleotides agree with TRBD2. This CDR3 has 14 residues. CDR1 and CDR2 (germline): GTSNPN, SVGIG (reference sequence). The J segment lost 2 bases and the V segment lost 0 bases, leaving 3 bases of the junction unmatched. The CDR3 here is CAWSVGGVQETQYF. CDR3 DNA: TGTGCCTGGAGTGTGGGAGGGGTTCAAGAGACCCAGTACTTC.

The V gene is TRBV7-2, the J gene TRBJ2-7; weak D call: TRBD2 (5 bases). Germline V gives CDR1 SGHTA, CDR2 FQGNSA. V lost 3 bases, J lost 6 bases, and 12 bases lay in between. CDR3 size: 13 residues. CDR3 residues: CASSFRDPREQYF. The CDR3 nucleotides are TGTGCCAGCAGCTTCCGGGATCCCCGCGAGCAGTACTTC.

The V gene is TRBV7-2, the J gene TRBJ1-1; D is uncertain. The CDR3 length is 13 residues. The ends were cut back, 4 bases at V and 1 base at J, with 7 bases in the middle. CDR1 and CDR2 (germline): SGHTA, FQGNSA. CDR3 residues: CASSSIKNTEAFF. CDR3 DNA sequence: TGTGCCAGCAGCTCCATAAAGAACACTGAAGCTTTCTTT.

This clone was found a few times. This chain connects TRBV5-6 to TRBJ2-1; TRBD2 is a possible D gene (5 bases). Trimming took 6 bases from V and 8 from J, leaving 9 bases between them. CDR3 length: 11 residues. Germline-derived CDR1 and CDR2 are SGHDT and YYEEEE. The CDR3 DNA reads TGTGCCAGCAACTTCGGGGATGAGCAGTTCTTC. Its translation: CASNFGDEQFF. The whole variable domain, remainder taken from reference TRBV5-6 and TRBJ2-1, is DAGVTQSPTHLIKTRGQQVTLRCSPKSGHDTVSWYQQALGQGPQFIFQYYEEEERQRGNFPDRFSGHQFPNYSSELNVNALLLGDSALYLCASNFGDEQFFGPGTRLTVL.